Listed here are 12 T cell receptor beta chains from one sample, sequenced in a study of T and B cells in COVID-19 patients. BIOMED2 TRB-A/B primer pools were used in multiplex TRB PCR. TCRdb reprocessed the multiplex PCR reads via MiXCR and lists one record per CDR3 protein. Among approximately 17,000 distinct CDR3 sequences listed, 27% were seen once. TRB was amplified from about 250-500 ng of blood genomic DNA. The sample consisted of blood. These receptor sequences come from a human donor who had recovered from COVID-19.

This clonotype was picked up a small number of times. The chain couples TRBV7-9 to TRBJ1-4; D gene ambiguous. CDR1 is SEHNR and CDR2 is FQNEAQ in the germline V gene (reference sequence). The CDR3 loop spans 15 amino acids. The germline V and J ends were trimmed by 1 base and 6 bases, with 12 bases remaining between them. CDR3 in DNA: TGTGCCAGCAGCTTAGTGGGTGGGAGAGATGAAAAACTGTTTTTT. It yields the protein CASSLVGGRDEKLFF.

This clonotype was detected only a few times. The gene calls are TRBV24-1 and TRBJ2-5; 16 bases map to TRBD2. The CDR3 runs 16 residues. Germline values: CDR1 KGHDR, CDR2 SFDVKD. The ends lost 2 bases at V and 10 bases at J; junction bases unmatched: 6. CDR3 DNA: TGTGCCACCAGTGATTCCGTGGGACTAGCGGGAGGGGTCCAGTACTTC. Protein sequence: CATSDSVGLAGGVQYF.

The chain joins TRBV18 to TRBJ1-2, with 7 bases fitting TRBD1. The CDR3 spans 14 residues. CDR1 KGHSH and CDR2 LQKENI come from the germline V gene. The junction had 1 base not matched to a gene; V was cut back by 3 bases and J by 0 bases. This CDR3 reads CASSPGTANYGYTF. CDR3 DNA: TGTGCCAGCTCACCCGGGACAGCTAACTATGGCTACACCTTC. The entire variable domain, with the rest obtained from reference TRBV18 and TRBJ1-2, is as follows: NAGVMQNPRHLVRRRGQEARLRCSPMKGHSHVYWYRQLPEEGLKFMVYLQKENIIDESGMPKERFSAEFPKEGPSILRIQQVVRGDSAAYFCASSPGTANYGYTFGSGTRLTVV.

On this clonotype: A much bigger clone sits one base away, suggesting this may be a read error. The gene calls are TRBV7-9 and TRBJ2-3, with D possibly TRBD1 on 5 matching bases. Germline assignment: CDR1 SEHNR and CDR2 FQNEAQ (reference sequence). The CDR3 loop spans 16 amino acids. With 5 bases removed from V and 4 bases from J, the gap between germline ends came to 19 bases. CDR3 sequence (DNA): TGTGCCAGCAGCCTTCTGGGTAAAAGGGGCGCAGATACGCAGTATTTT. Amino acid sequence: CASSLLGKRGADTQYF.

The rearrangement links TRBV5-4 to TRBJ2-1, with a possible D match to TRBD1 (6 bases). The germline gives CDR1 SGHNT, CDR2 YYREEE (reference sequence). CDR3 length: 13 amino acids. The V and J ends lost 0 bases and 5 bases respectively, with 6 bases between them. The CDR3 region has the DNA TGTGCCAGCAGCTTGGAGGGGGACAATGAGCAGTTCTTC. Translated, it gives CASSLEGDNEQFF.

This clonotype came up a few times. The V call is TRBV18, the J call TRBJ2-7, with 9 positions matching TRBD1. This CDR3 comprises 15 residues. Trimming cost V 5 bases and J 4 bases; bases outside gene matches: 9. Germline assignment: CDR1 KGHSH and CDR2 LQKENI. The CDR3 is CASSGPGQGFYEQYF. CDR3 DNA: TGTGCCAGCTCAGGGCCGGGACAGGGATTTTACGAGCAGTACTTC.

This chain links TRBV12-3 or TRBV12-4 with TRBJ1-2, with 10 positions matching TRBD1. This CDR3 is built from 18 residues. V trimming: 5 bases; J trimming: 3 bases; junction bases outside the gene matches: 15. This CDR3 is CASSPRATGGGGDYGYTF. Written as DNA, the CDR3 is TGTGCCAGCAGTCCACGCGCGACAGGGGGCGGGGGGGACTATGGCTACACCTTC.

The chain couples TRBV5-6 to TRBJ2-1, with TRBD2 identical over 12 bases. The junction had 8 bases not matched to a gene; V was cut back by 4 bases and J by 9 bases. The CDR3 has 15 amino acids. The germline V gene has CDR1 SGHDT and CDR2 YYEEEE. CDR3 residues: CASSQLAGGPGEQFF. The CDR3 DNA reads TGTGCCAGCAGCCAGCTAGCGGGAGGGCCAGGTGAGCAGTTCTTC.

This clonotype was seen only a few times. V usage is TRBV18 and J usage is TRBJ2-7, with TRBD2 as a possible D gene (6 bases). The CDR3 sequence is 15 residues long. V lost 3 bases to trimming and J lost 4 bases, with 16 bases between them. Germline lookup yields CDR1 KGHSH and CDR2 LQKENI. In DNA, the CDR3 is TGTGCCAGCTCACCCCTAGGTCCAGGAGGGTACGAGCAGTACTTC. This translates into CASSPLGPGGYEQYF.

The V gene is TRBV18, the J gene TRBJ2-6; 10 bases line up with TRBD1. V lost 3 bases to trimming and J lost 4 bases; unmatched junction nucleotides: 6. This CDR3 contains 17 residues. Germline V lookup: CDR1 KGHSH, CDR2 LQKENI. The CDR3 here is CASSPQGTGVGANVLTF. In DNA, the CDR3 is TGTGCCAGCTCACCTCAAGGGACAGGGGTCGGGGCCAACGTCCTGACTTTC. Together with reference TRBV18 and TRBJ2-6, the CDR3 gives the full variable domain: NAGVMQNPRHLVRRRGQEARLRCSPMKGHSHVYWYRQLPEEGLKFMVYLQKENIIDESGMPKERFSAEFPKEGPSILRIQQVVRGDSAAYFCASSPQGTGVGANVLTFGAGSRLTVL.

J is TRBJ2-1 and V is TRBV18, with D possibly TRBD1 on 6 matching bases. This CDR3 comprises 17 residues. In germline, CDR1 is KGHSH, CDR2 LQKENI. V was shortened by 1 base and J by 5 bases, with 18 bases between the two germline ends. The CDR3, as DNA: TGTGCCAGCTCACCACTCGCGGACAGAGGCTTCGACAATGAGCAGTTCTTC. Amino acid sequence: CASSPLADRGFDNEQFF.

This clonotype is labeled as medium-sized. The rearrangement links TRBV14 to TRBJ2-5; D not certain. The V gene's germline CDR1 is SGHDN and CDR2 FVKESK. The CDR3 runs to 14 residues. V dropped 1 base and J dropped 0 bases, with 6 bases sitting between them. The CDR3 is CASSQVRDQETQYF. The DNA of the CDR3 is TGTGCCAGCAGCCAAGTCCGGGACCAAGAGACCCAGTACTTC.